The subject of this entry is one TCR beta chain. The antigen remains undetermined. Germline CDR1 is SEHNR and CDR2 is FQNEAQ (reference sequence). Trimming removed 1 base at V and 4 bases at J, with 10 bases between. The CDR3 extends over 15 amino acids. Method: immunoSEQ multiplex PCR; TCRdb's copy keeps in-frame clones and lacks some. The sample lists 90,000 or so clones; just under 90% were seen once. The data were taken from a study of OX40 agonist ivuxolimab in advanced cancers. The study, taken as a whole, reports: CD4+ and CD8+ blood T cells expanded clonally by week 6 at 0.1 to 3.0 mg/kg.

The clonotype originates from an adult with an advanced solid tumor such as melanoma, head and neck, liver or kidney cancer. Source: CD4+ or CD8+ T cells sorted from blood, taken in a trial of the OX40 agonist ivuxolimab. This chain joins TRBV7-9 and TRBJ1-4; D possibly corresponds to TRBD1 (6 bases). The CDR3 loop reads CASSLVDRSNEKLFF. CDR3 nucleotide sequence: TGTGCCAGCAGCTTAGTGGACAGAAGTAATGAAAAACTGTTTTTT.